These 28 T cell receptor beta chains were all obtained from the same sample, sequenced in a study of CD8 T cells in Susac syndrome. Random-hexamer reverse transcription was applied to about 0.5 to 1 ug RNA. TCRdb analysed the immunoSEQ multiplex PCR reads with MiXCR anew, one entry per CDR3 protein. The sample holds roughly 200,000 distinct CDR3 sequences; approximately 95% are singletons and the top ten take about 0.08%. Sequencing was performed on CD4+ T cells from PBMCs. Receptors were obtained from a human donor with multiple sclerosis.

This chain joins TRBV29-1 and TRBJ1-1; D is possibly TRBD1 (6 bases). The V and J ends lost 5 bases and 4 bases respectively, with 14 bases between them. Germline CDR1 and CDR2: SQVTM and ANQGSEA. The CDR3 is made up of 13 amino acids. CDR3: CSVRRGFSTEAFF. Written as DNA, the CDR3 is TGCAGCGTTCGAAGGGGGTTTTCCACTGAAGCTTTCTTT.

V is TRBV29-1 and J is TRBJ2-7; a possible D gene is TRBD2 (5 bases). The CDR3 extends over 11 amino acids. Germline V gene sequence: CDR1 SQVTM, CDR2 ANQGSEA. Between the trimmed V and J ends, which lost 7 bases and 4 bases, there was a span of 11 bases. CDR3 in DNA: TGCAGCGCCGAGTCGGGGTACGAGCAGTACTTC. Protein sequence: CSAESGYEQYF.

The rearrangement uses TRBV30 and TRBJ1-1; no definite D call. The germline V and J ends were trimmed by 5 bases and 1 base, with 11 bases remaining between them. The CDR3 consists of 13 residues. The germline V gene has CDR1 GTSNPN and CDR2 SVGIG (reference sequence). CDR3 region: CAWAGGPNTEAFF. CDR3 coding DNA: TGTGCCTGGGCGGGAGGGCCGAACACTGAAGCTTTCTTT.

This clonotype has a single count. The chain carries TRBV20-1 and TRBJ1-5, with D uncertain. V was cut by 5 bases and J by 5 bases, with 13 bases left in between. CDR3 size: 13 residues. Per the germline V gene, CDR1 is DFQATT and CDR2 is SNEGSKA (reference sequence). As DNA, the CDR3 is TGCAGTGCTCCGATACACGAGGATCAGCCCCAGCATTTT. Protein product: CSAPIHEDQPQHF.

CDR3 in DNA: TGTGCTAGTGGTTTGGTTCAGGGAGGGAATGAGCAGTTCTTC. Residues: CASGLVQGGNEQFF. The chain links TRBV12-5 to TRBJ2-1; 7 positions match TRBD2. The CDR3 consists of 14 residues. Germline CDR1 LGHNT, CDR2 FRNRAP. V lost 0 bases, J lost 7 bases, and 3 bases stayed unmatched.

The V call is TRBV20-1, the J call TRBJ1-2; TRBD1 matches 7 bases. CDR1 is DFQATT, CDR2 SNEGSKA, per germline (reference sequence). J was trimmed by 8 bases and V by 3 bases; bases with no gene match: 9. The CDR3 is made up of 13 amino acids. The CDR3 DNA reads as TGCAGTGCTAGGCCGGGACAGTCGGGCGGCTACACCTTC. Translated, it gives CSARPGQSGGYTF.

V usage is TRBV3-1 and J usage is TRBJ2-2; tentative D call: TRBD2 (5 bases). From germline, CDR1 is LGHDT and CDR2 YNNKEL (reference sequence). Trimming pared 3 bases from V and 2 bases from J, leaving 13 bases between. CDR3 length: 16 amino acids. CDR3 DNA: TGTGCCAGCAGCCAGGCCCGGGGTAGAAACACCGGGGAGCTGTTTTTT. It encodes CASSQARGRNTGELFF.

This rearrangement joins TRBV30 to TRBJ1-6; D not resolved. Trimming cost V 0 bases and J 10 bases, with 10 bases left between them. CDR3 length: 13 residues. The germline gives CDR1 GTSNPN, CDR2 SVGIG (reference sequence). DNA of the CDR3: TGTGCCTGGAGTGTAGTTGAGGAGTCACCCCTCCACTTT. Protein product: CAWSVVEESPLHF. The complete variable domain, with remaining parts taken from reference TRBV30 and TRBJ1-6, reads SQTIHQWPATLVQPVGSPLSLECTVEGTSNPNLYWYRQAAGRGLQLLFYSVGIGQISSEVPQNLSASRPQDRQFILSSKKLLLSDSGFYLCAWSVVEESPLHFGNGTRLTVT.

V gene TRBV20-1 combines with J gene TRBJ2-1; D may match TRBD1 or TRBD2 (5 bases each). The CDR3 is 12 residues long. Germline CDR1 and CDR2: DFQATT and SNEGSKA (reference sequence). V shed 3 bases and J shed 14 bases, with 17 bases lying between them. The CDR3 region is CSASPPGRLEFF. Written as DNA, the CDR3 is TGCAGTGCTAGCCCCCCGGGACGTCTGGAGTTCTTC.

CDR3 in amino acids: CASSFLAESYNEQFF. CDR3 sequence (DNA): TGTGCCAGCAGCTTCCTAGCGGAGTCCTACAATGAGCAGTTCTTC. The chain employs TRBV7-3 and TRBJ2-1; 7 bases line up with TRBD2. The CDR3 runs 15 residues. Germline V gene data show CDR1 as SGHTA and CDR2 as FQGTGA. V lost 3 bases, J lost 1 base, and 3 bases stayed unmatched.

V is TRBV30 and J is TRBJ1-2; D might be TRBD1 (6 bases). Trimming took 4 bases from V and 3 from J, leaving 21 bases between them. Germline V lookup: CDR1 GTSNPN, CDR2 SVGIG (reference sequence). The CDR3 contains 16 residues. Here the CDR3 reads CAWIRGAGTLDYGYTF. The CDR3 coding sequence is TGTGCCTGGATAAGGGGGGCAGGGACGCTGGACTATGGCTACACCTTC. The variable domain in full, with the rest retrieved from reference TRBV30 and TRBJ1-2, is SQTIHQWPATLVQPVGSPLSLECTVEGTSNPNLYWYRQAAGRGLQLLFYSVGIGQISSEVPQNLSASRPQDRQFILSSKKLLLSDSGFYLCAWIRGAGTLDYGYTFGSGTRLTVV.

The genes are TRBV5-1 and TRBJ2-3, with D perhaps TRBD2 (6 bases). Germline CDR1 and CDR2: SGHRS and YFSETQ. The CDR3 loop spans 16 amino acids. Trimming removed 2 bases at V and 0 bases at J, with 13 bases between. In DNA form, the CDR3 reads TGCGCCAGCAGCTTCCGCGGGACGGAGAGCACAGATACGCAGTATTTT. Protein: CASSFRGTESTDTQYF.

The chain uses TRBV21-1 and TRBJ2-2. TRBV21-1 is noted as a pseudogene. CDR3 length: 16 residues. DNA for the CDR3: TGTGCCAGCAGCAAATTCTGGAGCCCAAACACCGGGGAGCTGTTTTTT. It is translated as CASSKFWSPNTGELFF.

This chain links TRBV6-1 with TRBJ2-2; D is perhaps TRBD2 (6 bases). There are 16 residues in the CDR3. V was clipped by 4 bases and J by 6 bases, with 18 bases between them. Germline lookup yields CDR1 MNHNS and CDR2 SASEGT. The CDR3 DNA reads TGTGCCAGCAGTGTAAAGCAGGGAGGAGGTCCCGGGGAGCTGTTTTTT. Its protein is CASSVKQGGGPGELFF.

This chain uses TRBV2 with TRBJ2-7, with D possibly matching TRBD1 (5 bases). The CDR3 totals 14 residues. CDR1 is SNHLY and CDR2 is FYNNEI in the germline V gene. Trimming took 2 bases from V and 0 from J, leaving 8 bases between them. The CDR3 DNA sequence: TGTGCCAGCAGTGAACAGGGCGGCTCCTACGAGCAGTACGTC. Translated: CASSEQGGSYEQYV.

The rearrangement links TRBV18 to TRBJ1-4; D unclear. V was trimmed by 4 bases and J by 8 bases, leaving 11 bases between them. The germline gives CDR1 KGHSH, CDR2 LQKENI. The CDR3 spans 13 residues. Written as DNA, the CDR3 is TGTGCCAGCTCACGGGAGGTAGGAGAAAAACTGTTTTTT. Encoded protein: CASSREVGEKLFF.

The chain links TRBV10-3 to TRBJ2-7; TRBD1 agrees at 8 bases. The CDR3 is 12 residues long. The V segment lost 6 bases and the J segment 6 bases; nucleotides outside the gene matches: 4. Germline V CDR1 and CDR2: ENHRY, SYGVKD. CDR3 sequence (DNA): TGTGCCATCAGGGGACAGGCGGGCGAGCAGTACTTC. It translates to CAIRGQAGEQYF.

The chain joins TRBV12-3 or TRBV12-4 to TRBJ2-3; D is undetermined. The CDR3 contains 12 residues. Trimming took off 6 bases at V and 2 bases at J, with 6 bases between the two ends. CDR3 in amino acids: CASRRTTDTQYF. The CDR3 coding sequence is TGTGCCAGCAGGCGGACCACAGATACGCAGTATTTT.

The J gene is TRBJ1-1, the V gene TRBV10-3; a possible D gene is TRBD1 (5 bases). The germline V gene encodes CDR1 ENHRY and CDR2 SYGVKD. V lost 3 bases to trimming and J lost 4 bases, with 12 bases between them. This CDR3 comprises 14 residues. As DNA, the CDR3 is TGTGCCATCAGTGACGGGGCGGTCGGCACTGAAGCTTTCTTT. This gives the protein CAISDGAVGTEAFF.

This chain connects TRBV4-2 to TRBJ1-5; 7 nucleotides agree with TRBD1. Losses at the gene ends were 3 bases for V and 5 bases for J; bases not matched to a gene: 7. Germline CDR1 and CDR2: LGHNA and YNFKEQ. The CDR3 spans 15 residues. CDR3 protein: CASSHATGVDQPQHF. In DNA, the CDR3 is TGTGCCAGCAGCCACGCTACAGGGGTTGATCAGCCCCAGCATTTT.

CDR3 loop: CASSPRTVGTGQFF. The CDR3 DNA reads TGTGCCAGCAGCCCCCGAACCGTCGGGACAGGGCAGTTCTTC. The genes are TRBV3-1 and TRBJ2-1, with 8 bases lining up with TRBD1. The V gene end was trimmed by 4 bases and the J gene end by 12 bases; junction bases not matched to a gene: 11. The CDR3 totals 14 residues. Germline CDR1 LGHDT, CDR2 YNNKEL (reference sequence).

CDR3 loop: CASRANVGQGNEKLFF. In nucleotides, the CDR3 is TGTGCCAGCAGGGCCAATGTGGGGCAGGGTAATGAAAAACTGTTTTTT. The chain uses TRBV12-3 or TRBV12-4 and TRBJ1-4; tentative D call: TRBD1 (5 bases). Between the trimmed V and J ends, which lost 6 bases and 4 bases, there was a span of 18 bases. This CDR3 is built from 16 residues.

The rearrangement uses TRBV9 and TRBJ2-1; 14 nucleotides align to TRBD2. The CDR3 is made up of 16 amino acids. Germline V gives CDR1 SGDLS, CDR2 YYNGEE. The trim removed 2 bases at V and 7 bases at J, leaving 5 bases unmatched. The CDR3 region is CASSVGLAGGRNEQFF. DNA for the CDR3: TGTGCCAGCAGCGTCGGACTAGCGGGGGGCAGGAATGAGCAGTTCTTC. Filled out from reference TRBV9 and TRBJ2-1, the complete variable domain reads DSGVTQTPKHLITATGQRVTLRCSPRSGDLSVYWYQQSLDQGLQFLIQYYNGEERAKGNILERFSAQQFPDLHSELNLSSLELGDSALYFCASSVGLAGGRNEQFFGPGTRLTVL.

V usage is TRBV27 and J usage is TRBJ1-5; D possibly corresponds to TRBD1 (5 bases). The CDR3 length is 14 residues. The V gene's germline CDR1 is MNHEY and CDR2 SMNVEV (reference sequence). V lost 5 bases to trimming and J lost 6 bases, with 14 bases between them. In DNA form, the CDR3 reads TGTGCCAGCAGTCCTCAGGGCGGCGGTCAGCCCCAGCATTTT. Protein product: CASSPQGGGQPQHF.

The J gene is TRBJ2-7, the V gene TRBV6-2 or TRBV6-3, with D perhaps given as TRBD1 or TRBD2 (6 bases each). The CDR3 totals 13 residues. The V end was cut by 6 bases, the J end by 7 bases, with 16 bases between. Germline CDR1 reads MNHEY; CDR2 reads SVGEGT. The CDR3 DNA is TGTGCCAGCAGAGGGACACGCGCGGGAGAGCAGTACTTC. Translation: CASRGTRAGEQYF.

The chain recombines TRBV30 with TRBJ1-2; D not resolved. Per germline, CDR1 GTSNPN and CDR2 SVGIG (reference sequence). Trimming pared 0 bases from V and 4 bases from J, leaving 15 bases between. The CDR3 totals 15 residues. CDR3 DNA: TGTGCCTGGAGTGTAAGGCAGGCGGGTCTCTATGGCTACACCTTC. Its translation: CAWSVRQAGLYGYTF. The variable domain in full, with the rest retrieved from reference TRBV30 and TRBJ1-2, is SQTIHQWPATLVQPVGSPLSLECTVEGTSNPNLYWYRQAAGRGLQLLFYSVGIGQISSEVPQNLSASRPQDRQFILSSKKLLLSDSGFYLCAWSVRQAGLYGYTFGSGTRLTVV.

The chain links TRBV3-1 to TRBJ1-2, with unresolved D. The V end lost 5 bases, the J end lost 5 bases, and 15 bases lay between the germline ends. CDR3 size: 14 residues. Germline V gene lookup returns CDR1 LGHDT and CDR2 YNNKEL (reference sequence). Here the CDR3 DNA reads TGTGCCAGCAGCGAGGGCCCCAACGGGTATGGCTACACCTTC. Protein product: CASSEGPNGYGYTF.

The rearrangement uses TRBV9 and TRBJ2-6; D is undetermined. CDR1 is SGDLS and CDR2 is YYNGEE in the germline V gene. V lost 4 bases to trimming and J lost 0 bases, with 14 bases between them. The CDR3 totals 17 residues. DNA for the CDR3: TGTGCCAGCAGCCTCGAATCCCTCACCTCTGGGGCCAACGTCCTGACTTTC. Its translation: CASSLESLTSGANVLTF. Full variable domain (missing parts from reference TRBV9 and TRBJ2-6): DSGVTQTPKHLITATGQRVTLRCSPRSGDLSVYWYQQSLDQGLQFLIQYYNGEERAKGNILERFSAQQFPDLHSELNLSSLELGDSALYFCASSLESLTSGANVLTFGAGSRLTVL.